This TCR beta chain derives from a study of cytomegalovirus exposure and HLA in healthy donors. Study overall: There were approximately 400 genotyped donors. Of these, about 86% fell in the genetic ancestry cluster associated with self-reported Caucasian donors. The study, taken as a whole, reports: Reported findings show TCR beta sequences accurately forecast HLA-A and HLA-B alleles in most subjects.

Details on this clone: Its target is not known.

V dropped 5 bases and J dropped 11 bases, with 16 bases sitting between them. The CDR3 covers 13 residues. CDR1 SGHNT and CDR2 YENEEA come from the germline V gene. The PCR ran on 60 Vbeta and 13 Jbeta primers. The data were produced by immunoSEQ multiplex PCR, yet TCRdb's version contains in-frame clones alone and is incomplete. This table holds around 92,000 clones, 60% to 85% found once. The chain couples TRBV11-3 to TRBJ1-3; D is ambiguous. The sample was PBMCs. The sequence derives from a man aged 55 to 70 in good health and CMV-seropositive. CDR3: CASSQRALSAIYF. The CDR3 DNA reads as TGTGCCAGCAGCCAGCGGGCCCTCAGCGCCATATATTTT. The whole variable domain, remainder taken from reference TRBV11-3 and TRBJ1-3, is EAGVVQSPRYKIIEKKQPVAFWCNPISGHNTLYWYLQNLGQGPELLIRYENEEAVDDSQLPKDRFSAERLKGVDSTLKIQPAELGDSAVYLCASSQRALSAIYFGEGSWLTVV.